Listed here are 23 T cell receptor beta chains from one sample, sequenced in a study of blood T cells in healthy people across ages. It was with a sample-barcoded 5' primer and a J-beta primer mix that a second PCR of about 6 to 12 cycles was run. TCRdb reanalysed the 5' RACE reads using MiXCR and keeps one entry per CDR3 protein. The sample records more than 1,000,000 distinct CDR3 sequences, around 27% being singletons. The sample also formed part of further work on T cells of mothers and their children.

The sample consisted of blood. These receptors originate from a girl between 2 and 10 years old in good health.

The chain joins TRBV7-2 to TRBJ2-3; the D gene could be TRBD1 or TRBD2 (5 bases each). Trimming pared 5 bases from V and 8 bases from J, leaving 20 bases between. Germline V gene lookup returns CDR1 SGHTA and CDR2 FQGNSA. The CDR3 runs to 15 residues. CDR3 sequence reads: CASSPRAGTGPTQYF. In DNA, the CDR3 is TGTGCCAGCAGCCCCCGCGCCGGGACCGGACCTACGCAGTATTTT.

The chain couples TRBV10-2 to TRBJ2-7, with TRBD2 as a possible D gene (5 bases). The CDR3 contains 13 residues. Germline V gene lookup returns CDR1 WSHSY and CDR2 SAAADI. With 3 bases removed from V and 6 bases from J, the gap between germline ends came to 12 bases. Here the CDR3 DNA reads TGCGCCAGCAGTGATACTAGTCTCTCCGAGCAGTACTTC. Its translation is CASSDTSLSEQYF.

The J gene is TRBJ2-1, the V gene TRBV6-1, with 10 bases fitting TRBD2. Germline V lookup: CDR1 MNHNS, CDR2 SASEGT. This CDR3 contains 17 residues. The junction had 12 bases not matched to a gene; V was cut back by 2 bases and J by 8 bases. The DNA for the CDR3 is TGTGCCAGCAGTGAACATCGAGCGGGAGGGACCAACGATGAGCAGTTCTTC. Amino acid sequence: CASSEHRAGGTNDEQFF.

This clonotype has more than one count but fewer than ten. This chain's CDR3 is CASRDLTGGNQPQHF. For the CDR3, the DNA is TGTGCCAGCAGAGACCTCACAGGGGGCAATCAGCCCCAGCATTTT. J is TRBJ1-5 and V is TRBV6-2 or TRBV6-3; 7 bases align to TRBD1. V trimming: 6 bases; J trimming: 2 bases; junction bases outside the gene matches: 7. Germline values: CDR1 MNHEY, CDR2 SVGEGT. This CDR3 has 15 amino acids.

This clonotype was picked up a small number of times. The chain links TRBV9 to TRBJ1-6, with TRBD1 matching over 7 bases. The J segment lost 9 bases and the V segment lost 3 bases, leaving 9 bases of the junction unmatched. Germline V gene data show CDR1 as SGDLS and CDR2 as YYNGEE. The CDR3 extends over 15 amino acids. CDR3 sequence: CASSGRQGKSSPLHF. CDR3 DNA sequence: TGTGCCAGCAGCGGACGACAGGGAAAAAGTTCACCCCTCCACTTT.

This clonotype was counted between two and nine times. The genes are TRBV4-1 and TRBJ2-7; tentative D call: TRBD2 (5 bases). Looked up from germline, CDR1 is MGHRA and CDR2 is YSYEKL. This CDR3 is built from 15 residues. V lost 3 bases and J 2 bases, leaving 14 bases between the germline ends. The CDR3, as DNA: TGCGCCAGCAGCCACCCCGGGGATCGACCCTACGAGCAGTACTTC. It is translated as CASSHPGDRPYEQYF.

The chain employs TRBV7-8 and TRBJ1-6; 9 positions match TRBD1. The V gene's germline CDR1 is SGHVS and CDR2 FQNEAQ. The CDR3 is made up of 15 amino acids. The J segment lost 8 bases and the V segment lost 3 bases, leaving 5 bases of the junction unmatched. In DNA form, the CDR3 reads TGTGCCAGCAGCTTCCGGGACAGGGCGGATTCACCCCTCCACTTT. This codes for CASSFRDRADSPLHF.

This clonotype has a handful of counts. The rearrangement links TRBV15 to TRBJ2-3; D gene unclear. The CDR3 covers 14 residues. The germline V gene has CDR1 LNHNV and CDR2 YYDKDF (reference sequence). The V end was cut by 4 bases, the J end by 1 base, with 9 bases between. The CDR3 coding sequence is TGTGCCACCAGCATCGTCCTAGGCACAGATACGCAGTATTTT. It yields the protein CATSIVLGTDTQYF. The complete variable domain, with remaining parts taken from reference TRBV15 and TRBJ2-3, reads DAMVIQNPRYQVTQFGKPVTLSCSQTLNHNVMYWYQQKSSQAPKLLFHYYDKDFNNEADTPDNFQSRRPNTSFCFLDIRSPGLGDTAMYLCATSIVLGTDTQYFGPGTRLTVL.

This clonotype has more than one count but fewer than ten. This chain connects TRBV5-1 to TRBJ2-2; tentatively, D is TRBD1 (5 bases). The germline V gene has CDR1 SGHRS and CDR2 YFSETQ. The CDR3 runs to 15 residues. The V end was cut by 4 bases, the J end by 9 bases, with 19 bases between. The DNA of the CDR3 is TGCGCCAGCAGCCTGTACCAGGGAAGGACACGGGAGCTGTTTTTT. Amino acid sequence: CASSLYQGRTRELFF. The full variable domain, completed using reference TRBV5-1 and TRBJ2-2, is KAGVTQTPRYLIKTRGQQVTLSCSPISGHRSVSWYQQTPGQGLQFLFEYFSETQRNKGNFPGRFSGRQFSNSRSEMNVSTLELGDSALYLCASSLYQGRTRELFFGEGSRLTVL.

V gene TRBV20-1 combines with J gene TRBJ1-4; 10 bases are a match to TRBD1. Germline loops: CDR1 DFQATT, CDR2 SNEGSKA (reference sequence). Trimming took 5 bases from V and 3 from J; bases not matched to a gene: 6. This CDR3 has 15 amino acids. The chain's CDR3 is CSAPDRGVANEKLFF. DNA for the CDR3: TGCAGTGCTCCGGACAGGGGGGTGGCTAATGAAAAACTGTTTTTT.

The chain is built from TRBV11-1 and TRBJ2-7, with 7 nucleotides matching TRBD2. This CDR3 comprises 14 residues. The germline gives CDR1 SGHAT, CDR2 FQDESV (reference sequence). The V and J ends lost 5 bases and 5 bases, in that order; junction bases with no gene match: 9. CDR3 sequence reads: CASSPSAGRDEQYF. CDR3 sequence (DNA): TGTGCCAGCAGCCCCTCAGCGGGGAGAGACGAGCAGTACTTC.

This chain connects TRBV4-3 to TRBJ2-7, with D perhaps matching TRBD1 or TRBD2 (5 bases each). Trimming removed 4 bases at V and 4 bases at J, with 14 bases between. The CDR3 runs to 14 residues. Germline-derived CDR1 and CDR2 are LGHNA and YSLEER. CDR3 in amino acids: CASSRGKAPYEQYF. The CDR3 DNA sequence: TGCGCCAGCAGCCGGGGGAAGGCTCCTTACGAGCAGTACTTC.

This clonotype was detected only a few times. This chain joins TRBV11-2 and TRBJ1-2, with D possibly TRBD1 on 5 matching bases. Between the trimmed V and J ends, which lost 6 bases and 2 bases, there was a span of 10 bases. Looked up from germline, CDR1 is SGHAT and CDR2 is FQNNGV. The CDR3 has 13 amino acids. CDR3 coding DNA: TGTGCCAGCAGGAGGAGGGGAAACTATGGCTACACCTTC. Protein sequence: CASRRRGNYGYTF.

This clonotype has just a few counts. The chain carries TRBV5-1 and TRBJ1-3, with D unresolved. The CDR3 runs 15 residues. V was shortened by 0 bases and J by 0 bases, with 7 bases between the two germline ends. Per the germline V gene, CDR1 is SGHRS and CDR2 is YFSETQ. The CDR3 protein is CASSLDSRSGNTIYF. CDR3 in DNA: TGCGCCAGCAGCTTGGACAGTCGCTCTGGAAACACCATATATTTT. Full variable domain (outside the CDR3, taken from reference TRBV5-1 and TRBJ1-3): KAGVTQTPRYLIKTRGQQVTLSCSPISGHRSVSWYQQTPGQGLQFLFEYFSETQRNKGNFPGRFSGRQFSNSRSEMNVSTLELGDSALYLCASSLDSRSGNTIYFGEGSWLTVV.

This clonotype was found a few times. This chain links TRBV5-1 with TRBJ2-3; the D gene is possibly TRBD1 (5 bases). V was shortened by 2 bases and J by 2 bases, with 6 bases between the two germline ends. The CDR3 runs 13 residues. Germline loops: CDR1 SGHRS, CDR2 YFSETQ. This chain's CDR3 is CASSFRDTDTQYF. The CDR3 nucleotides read TGCGCCAGCAGCTTCAGGGACACAGATACGCAGTATTTT.

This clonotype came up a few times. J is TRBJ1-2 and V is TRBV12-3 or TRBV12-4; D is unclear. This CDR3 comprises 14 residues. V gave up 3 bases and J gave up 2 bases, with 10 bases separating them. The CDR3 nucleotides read TGTGCCAGCAGTTTCTCAGGTCACAACTATGGCTACACCTTC. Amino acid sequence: CASSFSGHNYGYTF.

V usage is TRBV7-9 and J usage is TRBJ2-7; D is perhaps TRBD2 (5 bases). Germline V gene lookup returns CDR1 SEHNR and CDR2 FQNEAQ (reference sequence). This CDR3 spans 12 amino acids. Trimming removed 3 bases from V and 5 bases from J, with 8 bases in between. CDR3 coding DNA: TGTGCCAGCAGCTTTCAAGCGGACGAGCAGTACTTC. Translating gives CASSFQADEQYF.

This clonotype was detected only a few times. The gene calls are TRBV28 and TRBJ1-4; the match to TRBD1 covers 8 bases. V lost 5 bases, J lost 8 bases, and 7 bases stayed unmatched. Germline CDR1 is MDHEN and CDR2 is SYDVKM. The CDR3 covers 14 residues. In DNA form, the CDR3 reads TGTGCCAGCAGTCTAACAGGGGGGGCGGAAAAACTGTTTTTT. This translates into CASSLTGGAEKLFF.

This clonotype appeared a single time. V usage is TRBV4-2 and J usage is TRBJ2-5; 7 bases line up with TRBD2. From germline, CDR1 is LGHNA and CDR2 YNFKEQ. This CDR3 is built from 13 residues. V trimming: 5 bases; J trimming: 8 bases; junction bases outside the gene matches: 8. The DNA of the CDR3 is TGTGCCAGCAGCGAAGGACTAGTCAGAACCCAGTACTTC. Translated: CASSEGLVRTQYF.

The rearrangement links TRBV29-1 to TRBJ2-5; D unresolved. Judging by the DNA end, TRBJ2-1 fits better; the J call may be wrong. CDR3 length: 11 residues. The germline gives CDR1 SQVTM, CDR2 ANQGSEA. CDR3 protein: CSALLGNEQFF. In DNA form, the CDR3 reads TGCAGCGCGCTATTGGGCAATGAGCAGTTCTTC.

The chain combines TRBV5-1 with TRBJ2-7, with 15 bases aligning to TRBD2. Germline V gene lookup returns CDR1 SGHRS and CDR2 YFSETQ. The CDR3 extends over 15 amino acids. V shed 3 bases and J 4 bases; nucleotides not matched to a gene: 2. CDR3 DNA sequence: TGCGCCAGCAGCTGGACTAGCGGGAGGGAGTACGAGCAGTACTTC. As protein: CASSWTSGREYEQYF.

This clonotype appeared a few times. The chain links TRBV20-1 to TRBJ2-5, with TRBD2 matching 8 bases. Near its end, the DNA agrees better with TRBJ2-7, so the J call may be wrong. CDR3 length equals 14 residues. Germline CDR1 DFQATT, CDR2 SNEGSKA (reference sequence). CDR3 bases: TGCAGTGCTAGAGATCGGGGACTAGGGTACGAGCAGTACTTC. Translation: CSARDRGLGYEQYF.

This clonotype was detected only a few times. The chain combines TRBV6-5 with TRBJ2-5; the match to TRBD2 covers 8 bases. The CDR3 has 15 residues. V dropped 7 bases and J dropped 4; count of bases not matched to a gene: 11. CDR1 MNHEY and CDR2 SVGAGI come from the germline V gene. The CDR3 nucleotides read TGTGCCAGCAACTACGGAGCGGGGGCCGGAGAGACCCAGTACTTC. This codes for CASNYGAGAGETQYF.